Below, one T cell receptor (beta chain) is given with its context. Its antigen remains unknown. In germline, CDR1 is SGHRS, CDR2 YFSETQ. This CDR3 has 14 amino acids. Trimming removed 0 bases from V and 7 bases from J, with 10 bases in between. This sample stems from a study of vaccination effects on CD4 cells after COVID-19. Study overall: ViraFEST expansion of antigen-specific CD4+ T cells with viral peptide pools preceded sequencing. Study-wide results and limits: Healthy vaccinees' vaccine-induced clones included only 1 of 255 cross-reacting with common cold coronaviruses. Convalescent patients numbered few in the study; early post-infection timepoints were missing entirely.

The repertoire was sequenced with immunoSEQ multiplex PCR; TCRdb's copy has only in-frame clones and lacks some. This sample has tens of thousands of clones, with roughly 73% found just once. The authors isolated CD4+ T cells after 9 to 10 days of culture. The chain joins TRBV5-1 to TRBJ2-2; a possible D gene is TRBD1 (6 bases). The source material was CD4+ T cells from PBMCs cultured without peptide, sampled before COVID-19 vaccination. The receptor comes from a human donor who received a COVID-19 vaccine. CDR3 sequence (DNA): TGCGCCAGCAGCTTGGGGGGACATAACGGGGAGCTGTTTTTT. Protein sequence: CASSLGGHNGELFF.